These T cell receptor beta chains were read from a single sample in a study of spatial heterogeneity in lung cancer. TCRdb itself ran the 5' RACE reads through MiXCR, one entry per CDR3 protein. There are 25,000 to 30,000 distinct CDR3 sequences in the sample; roughly 6% occur only once, and 22% lies in the top ten. This specimen was PBMCs, taken at follow-up. Receptors were obtained from a male donor with early-stage non-small cell lung cancer. Both conserved end residues are part of each CDR3. Each record gives: J gene, clone size, D gene, V gene, CDR3 DNA, CDR3 protein. A D gene is named only where the DNA matches it firmly. Clone size is shown for a subset of rows, as once, few, many or a class of expanded clone.

J gene: TRBJ2-1; clone size: many; D gene: -; V gene: TRBV29-1; CDR3 DNA: TGCAGCGTTGAGCAGATCTACAATGAGCAGTTCTTC; CDR3 protein: CSVEQIYNEQFF
J gene: TRBJ2-3; clone size: many; D gene: -; V gene: TRBV7-2; CDR3 DNA: TGTGCCAGCTCTTCCGGGGGTGCGAGGCCTACGCAGTATTTT; CDR3 protein: CASSSGGARPTQYF
J gene: TRBJ2-1; clone size: few; D gene: TRBD2; V gene: TRBV27; CDR3 DNA: TGTGCCAGCAGTTTCTTACTAGCGGGAGGGCCGGGTGAGCAGTTCTTC; CDR3 protein: CASSFLLAGGPGEQFF
J gene: TRBJ2-5; clone size: many; D gene: -; V gene: TRBV9; CDR3 DNA: TGTGCCAGCAGCGGGAGGGCCGGAGAGACCCAGTACTTC; CDR3 protein: CASSGRAGETQYF
J gene: TRBJ2-5; clone size: -; D gene: -; V gene: TRBV6-1; CDR3 DNA: TGTGCCAGCAGGAAGGACTCGGAGGTCCCTCGAGAGACCCAGTACTTC; CDR3 protein: CASRKDSEVPRETQYF
J gene: TRBJ2-1; clone size: many; D gene: TRBD2; V gene: TRBV20-1; CDR3 DNA: TGCAGTGCTAGCCCCGGGAGGGGGACCTACAATGAGCAGTTCTTC; CDR3 protein: CSASPGRGTYNEQFF
J gene: TRBJ1-5; clone size: many; D gene: TRBD1; V gene: TRBV7-2; CDR3 DNA: TGTGCCAGCAGCCCCAGGGGGGCGGGTCAGCCCCAGCATTTT; CDR3 protein: CASSPRGAGQPQHF
J gene: TRBJ1-1; clone size: few; D gene: -; V gene: TRBV12-3/TRBV12-4; CDR3 DNA: TGTGCCAGCAGTTTCGGGGATGGGACTGAAGCTTTCTTT; CDR3 protein: CASSFGDGTEAFF
J gene: TRBJ1-6; clone size: -; D gene: -; V gene: TRBV14; CDR3 DNA: TGTGCCAGCAGCACTTACAATTCACCCCTCCACTTT; CDR3 protein: CASSTYNSPLHF
J gene: TRBJ2-3; clone size: many; D gene: -; V gene: TRBV18; CDR3 DNA: TGTGCCAGCTCATCATCGGGGGTAAGCACAGATACGCAGTATTTT; CDR3 protein: CASSSSGVSTDTQYF
J gene: TRBJ2-3; clone size: many; D gene: -; V gene: TRBV23-1; CDR3 DNA: TGCGCCAGCCCCCCCAGTCCGGGAAAAATTAGCACAGATACGCAGTATTTT; CDR3 protein: CASPPSPGKISTDTQYF
J gene: TRBJ1-1; clone size: many; D gene: -; V gene: TRBV6-2/TRBV6-3; CDR3 DNA: TGTGCCAGCAGGACGGGGAACACTGAAGCTTTCTTT; CDR3 protein: CASRTGNTEAFF
J gene: TRBJ2-3; clone size: few; D gene: -; V gene: TRBV5-1; CDR3 DNA: TGCGCCAGCAGCTTAGGTCGTGGCACAGATACGCAGTATTTT; CDR3 protein: CASSLGRGTDTQYF
J gene: TRBJ1-5; clone size: many; D gene: TRBD1; V gene: TRBV5-4; CDR3 DNA: TGTGCCAGCAGCTGGCAACCGGGACAGGGGAATCAGCCCCAGCATTTT; CDR3 protein: CASSWQPGQGNQPQHF
J gene: TRBJ2-6; clone size: many; D gene: -; V gene: TRBV28; CDR3 DNA: TGTGCCAGCAGTTTAGGGGGGTCTGGGGCCAACGTCCTGACTTTC; CDR3 protein: CASSLGGSGANVLTF
J gene: TRBJ2-2; clone size: few; D gene: -; V gene: TRBV7-3; CDR3 DNA: TGTGCCAGCAGCGCCGCCCCCGGGGAGCTGTTTTTT; CDR3 protein: CASSAAPGELFF
J gene: TRBJ1-4; clone size: -; D gene: -; V gene: TRBV24-1; CDR3 DNA: TGTGCCACCAGTGATCTACAGGGACGAAAACTGTTTTTT; CDR3 protein: CATSDLQGRKLFF
J gene: TRBJ1-1; clone size: many; D gene: -; V gene: TRBV7-2; CDR3 DNA: TGTGCCAGCAGCTTAGATTGGGGGGGATCAAAAGCTGAAGCTTTCTTT; CDR3 protein: CASSLDWGGSKAEAFF
J gene: TRBJ1-2; clone size: few; D gene: -; V gene: TRBV19; CDR3 DNA: TGTGCCAGTAGTACCAGGGCAGAGTCGACCTATGGCTACACCTTC; CDR3 protein: CASSTRAESTYGYTF
J gene: TRBJ2-1; clone size: many; D gene: -; V gene: TRBV5-1; CDR3 DNA: TGCGCCAGCAGCTTAAACTTCTACTACAATGAGCAGTTCTTC; CDR3 protein: CASSLNFYYNEQFF
J gene: TRBJ2-5; clone size: many; D gene: TRBD2; V gene: TRBV7-6; CDR3 DNA: TGTGCCAGCAGCAGGGACGCGGGGGGACCACAAGAGACCCAGTACTTC; CDR3 protein: CASSRDAGGPQETQYF
J gene: TRBJ2-2; clone size: -; D gene: -; V gene: TRBV4-1; CDR3 DNA: TGCGCCAGCAGCCCCAGGGGAACCGGGGAGCTGTTTTTT; CDR3 protein: CASSPRGTGELFF
J gene: TRBJ2-1; clone size: many; D gene: TRBD2; V gene: TRBV20-1; CDR3 DNA: TGCAGTGCTAGTCTTCTAGCGGGAGGGACGGTTTACAATGAGCAGTTCTTC; CDR3 protein: CSASLLAGGTVYNEQFF
J gene: TRBJ2-1; clone size: many; D gene: TRBD1; V gene: TRBV24-1; CDR3 DNA: TGTGCCACCAGTGGTGGGGGACAGGTATCCTACAATGAGCAGTTCTTC; CDR3 protein: CATSGGGQVSYNEQFF
J gene: TRBJ1-2; clone size: few; D gene: -; V gene: TRBV24-1; CDR3 DNA: TGTGCCACCAGTGGAGAGGGAGTCCTTGGCTATGGCTACACCTTC; CDR3 protein: CATSGEGVLGYGYTF
J gene: TRBJ1-2; clone size: many; D gene: TRBD1; V gene: TRBV2; CDR3 DNA: TGTGCCAGCAGGAGAGACAGGGAAGGTTATGGCTACACCTTC; CDR3 protein: CASRRDREGYGYTF
J gene: TRBJ2-6; clone size: many; D gene: -; V gene: TRBV6-6; CDR3 DNA: TGTGCCAGCAGTTACTTGGGAAACAGGGACGCCCGTTCTGGGGCCAACGTCCTGACTTTC; CDR3 protein: CASSYLGNRDARSGANVLTF
J gene: TRBJ2-6; clone size: many; D gene: -; V gene: TRBV7-9; CDR3 DNA: TGTGCCAGCAGCTTTGGAGGACCTGGGGCCAACGTCCTGACTTTC; CDR3 protein: CASSFGGPGANVLTF
J gene: TRBJ2-1; clone size: many; D gene: -; V gene: TRBV2; CDR3 DNA: TGTGCCAGCAGTGAAAGGGCCCGCAATGAGCAGTTCTTC; CDR3 protein: CASSERARNEQFF
J gene: TRBJ2-1; clone size: many; D gene: TRBD2; V gene: TRBV20-1; CDR3 DNA: TGCAGTGCTAGGACGGGACTAGTGAGAAGGAATGAGCAGTTCTTC; CDR3 protein: CSARTGLVRRNEQFF
J gene: TRBJ2-3; clone size: many; D gene: TRBD2; V gene: TRBV30; CDR3 DNA: TGTGCCTGGAAAGGGCGGGAGTATGCAGATACGCAGTATTTT; CDR3 protein: CAWKGREYADTQYF
J gene: TRBJ2-1; clone size: many; D gene: TRBD1; V gene: TRBV11-2; CDR3 DNA: TGTGCCAGCAGCTCCGCTTCAGGGGGCCCCTTTCTGCAGTTCTTC; CDR3 protein: CASSSASGGPFLQFF
J gene: TRBJ2-2; clone size: many; D gene: TRBD1; V gene: TRBV19; CDR3 DNA: TGTGCCAGTAGTATAGCCGGGACAGGGGCGTTCACCGGGGAGCTGTTTTTT; CDR3 protein: CASSIAGTGAFTGELFF
J gene: TRBJ2-1; clone size: -; D gene: -; V gene: TRBV5-1; CDR3 DNA: TGCGCCAGCAGCTTGAACGGGTACAATGAGCAGTTCTTC; CDR3 protein: CASSLNGYNEQFF
J gene: TRBJ1-2; clone size: many; D gene: -; V gene: TRBV6-1; CDR3 DNA: TGTGCCAGCAGTGCCGCACCCAACTATGGCTACACCTTC; CDR3 protein: CASSAAPNYGYTF
J gene: TRBJ2-3; clone size: many; D gene: TRBD1; V gene: TRBV4-3; CDR3 DNA: TGCGCCAGCAGCCAGCACACCCAGGGGGCCCGAGGAGATACGCAGTATTTT; CDR3 protein: CASSQHTQGARGDTQYF
J gene: TRBJ1-2; clone size: many; D gene: TRBD1; V gene: TRBV27; CDR3 DNA: TGTGCCAGCAGTCCTAGACAGGGGAATGGCTACACCTTC; CDR3 protein: CASSPRQGNGYTF
J gene: TRBJ2-3; clone size: -; D gene: -; V gene: TRBV23-1; CDR3 DNA: TGCGCCAGCAGTCAACTGCGGCGGGAAGGGCTCTCAGATACGCAGTATTTT; CDR3 protein: CASSQLRREGLSDTQYF
J gene: TRBJ2-3; clone size: many; D gene: TRBD2; V gene: TRBV11-1; CDR3 DNA: TGTGCCAGCAGCTTCGGACTAGCGGGTACAGATACGCAGTATTTT; CDR3 protein: CASSFGLAGTDTQYF